One and the same sample provided the 5 T cell receptor beta chains below, sequenced in a study of OX40 agonist ivuxolimab in advanced cancers. This table comes from immunoSEQ multiplex PCR, and its TCRdb copy is limited to in-frame clones, with some not included. The table lists 100,000 or so clones, more than 75% of them singletons, with about 0.3% in the top ten. The sample was CD4+ or CD8+ T cells sorted from blood, taken in a trial of the OX40 agonist ivuxolimab. The receptors originated from an adult with an advanced solid tumor such as melanoma, head and neck, liver or kidney cancer.

This sequence joins TRBV6-5 and TRBJ2-2, with 8 bases identical to TRBD2. Trimming cost V 2 bases and J 4 bases; bases outside gene matches: 3. The CDR3 has 15 residues. CDR1 and CDR2 from the germline V gene are MNHEY and SVGAGI. The CDR3 loop reads CASSYAGGSTGELFF. CDR3 in DNA: TGTGCCAGCAGTTACGCGGGGGGATCCACCGGGGAGCTGTTTTTT.

This chain uses TRBV10-3 with TRBJ2-5; D assignment may be TRBD1 or TRBD2 (6 bases each). The germline gives CDR1 ENHRY, CDR2 SYGVKD. The CDR3 has 15 residues. V dropped 4 bases and J dropped 4 bases, with 16 bases sitting between them. The CDR3 sequence is CAISGITGAGETQYF. CDR3 coding DNA: TGTGCCATCAGTGGGATAACGGGGGCAGGAGAGACCCAGTACTTC.

J is TRBJ1-1 and V is TRBV7-9; D unresolved. The CDR3 has 11 residues. Germline CDR1 SEHNR, CDR2 FQNEAQ (reference sequence). With 3 bases removed from V and 12 bases from J, the gap between germline ends came to 11 bases. The CDR3 DNA reads as TGTGCCAGCAGCTTGGACGCCGGGACTTTCTTT. Translating gives CASSLDAGTFF.

The chain has TRBV10-3 and TRBJ1-1; possibly TRBD1 for D (5 bases). This CDR3 has 13 residues. With 0 bases removed from V and 8 bases from J, the gap between germline ends came to 10 bases. Germline V gene lookup returns CDR1 ENHRY and CDR2 SYGVKD. This chain's CDR3 is CAISESEPGEAFF. The CDR3 nucleotides are TGTGCCATCAGTGAGTCAGAGCCAGGGGAAGCTTTCTTT.

This clone was seen a few times. The chain combines TRBV7-9 with TRBJ2-7; tentatively, D is TRBD2 (7 bases). Germline values: CDR1 SEHNR, CDR2 FQNEAQ (reference sequence). The CDR3 consists of 17 residues. V gave up 5 bases and J gave up 0 bases, with 20 bases separating them. The CDR3 DNA sequence: TGTGCCAGCAGCCCAATAGGGGGGGGCCTGAGCTCCTACGAGCAGTACTTC. Translated: CASSPIGGGLSSYEQYF.